The rows below give T cell receptor beta chains drawn from one sample of a study of blood T cells in healthy people across ages. TCRdb analysed the 5' RACE reads with MiXCR anew, one entry per CDR3 protein. Of around 970,000 distinct CDR3 sequences listed, 51% were seen once; the top ten hold about a fifth. The specimen was blood. The receptors shown here come from a woman aged 55 to 70 in good health. Each CDR3 is given with its conserved first and last residue. D genes are given only for firm matches. The listing skips clone size in some rows; elsewhere it reads once, few, many or a size class.

V: TRBV5-1
D: TRBD2
size: NA
J: TRBJ2-1
CDR3: CASSLDSGSGDEQFF
DNA: TGCGCCAGCAGCTTGGACAGCGGGAGTGGGGATGAGCAGTTCTTC

V: TRBV7-6
D: NA
size: once
J: TRBJ2-1
CDR3: CASSLAGPGPYNEQFF
DNA: TGTGCCAGCAGCTTAGCAGGGCCAGGCCCCTACAATGAGCAGTTCTTC

V: TRBV3-1
D: TRBD2
size: once
J: TRBJ2-1
CDR3: CASSQDRGTSRDEQFF
DNA: TGTGCCAGCAGCCAAGATCGTGGGACTAGTCGAGATGAGCAGTTCTTC

V: TRBV27
D: NA
size: NA
J: TRBJ2-5
CDR3: CASSWDRWQETQYF
DNA: TGTGCCAGCAGTTGGGACCGGTGGCAAGAGACCCAGTACTTC

V: TRBV4-1
D: NA
size: many
J: TRBJ1-5
CDR3: CASSPKHPAREQPQHF
DNA: TGCGCCAGCAGCCCAAAACACCCGGCCAGGGAGCAGCCCCAGCATTTT

V: TRBV21-1
D: NA
size: NA
J: TRBJ2-7
CDR3: CASSNHEQYF
DNA: TGTGCCAGCAGCAATCATGAGCAGTACTTC

V: TRBV2
D: TRBD1
size: few
J: TRBJ2-1
CDR3: CASTGQSYNEQFF
DNA: TGTGCCAGCACGGGACAGTCCTACAATGAGCAGTTCTTC

V: TRBV4-3
D: TRBD2
size: NA
J: TRBJ2-3
CDR3: CASSQATASGRPDTQYF
DNA: TGCGCCAGCAGCCAAGCAACGGCTAGCGGGAGGCCAGATACGCAGTATTTT

V: TRBV7-9
D: TRBD1
size: NA
J: TRBJ2-3
CDR3: CASSGIQGAHTDTQYF
DNA: TGTGCCAGCAGCGGCATCCAGGGGGCCCACACAGATACGCAGTATTTT

V: TRBV3-1
D: NA
size: NA
J: TRBJ2-7
CDR3: CASRKGGSAYEQYF
DNA: TGTGCCAGCAGAAAGGGGGGTTCGGCCTACGAGCAGTACTTC

V: TRBV29-1
D: TRBD1
size: NA
J: TRBJ1-2
CDR3: CSVGQGGKGYTF
DNA: TGCAGCGTTGGTCAGGGGGGCAAAGGCTACACCTTC

V: TRBV29-1
D: NA
size: NA
J: TRBJ1-1
CDR3: CSPQRPGEAFF
DNA: TGCAGCCCTCAAAGACCCGGTGAAGCTTTCTTT

V: TRBV2
D: TRBD1
size: once
J: TRBJ2-7
CDR3: CASREFRYRGALYEQYF
DNA: TGTGCCAGCAGGGAGTTCAGATACAGGGGAGCCCTCTACGAGCAGTACTTC

V: TRBV20-1
D: TRBD2
size: few
J: TRBJ2-7
CDR3: CSARDRAGAGQYF
DNA: TGCAGTGCTAGAGATCGGGCGGGAGCAGGGCAGTACTTC

V: TRBV20-1
D: TRBD1
size: few
J: TRBJ1-4
CDR3: CSVRDRVGEKLFF
DNA: TGCAGTGTTAGAGACAGGGTCGGCGAAAAACTGTTTTTT

V: TRBV7-2
D: NA
size: NA
J: TRBJ2-7
CDR3: CASSSPRVRGITSEQYF
DNA: TGTGCCAGCAGCAGCCCCAGGGTACGCGGGATAACAAGCGAGCAGTACTTC

V: TRBV6-5
D: NA
size: few
J: TRBJ1-1
CDR3: CASSYQGEVTEAFF
DNA: TGTGCCAGCAGTTATCAGGGCGAGGTAACTGAAGCTTTCTTT

V: TRBV2
D: NA
size: many
J: TRBJ2-7
CDR3: CASCDPERSEQYF
DNA: TGTGCCAGCTGTGACCCCGAAAGGTCCGAGCAGTACTTC

V: TRBV9
D: NA
size: NA
J: TRBJ2-7
CDR3: CASSVSGSPTYEQYF
DNA: TGTGCCAGCAGCGTGAGCGGATCCCCTACCTACGAGCAGTACTTC

V: TRBV5-1
D: NA
size: NA
J: TRBJ2-7
CDR3: CASTTGVFPYEQYF
DNA: TGCGCCAGCACCACGGGAGTGTTCCCCTACGAGCAGTACTTC

V: TRBV6-1
D: NA
size: NA
J: TRBJ1-4
CDR3: CASSEAGGEKLFF
DNA: TGTGCCAGCAGTGAAGCGGGCGGCGAAAAACTGTTTTTT

V: TRBV28
D: NA
size: NA
J: TRBJ2-7
CDR3: CASLSLGEQYF
DNA: TGTGCCAGCCTTAGTCTCGGAGAGCAGTACTTC

V: TRBV21-1
D: NA
size: few
J: TRBJ1-5
CDR3: CASRRQGDLLQPQHF
DNA: TGTGCCAGCAGAAGACAGGGGGATCTACTCCAGCCCCAGCATTTT

V: TRBV27
D: NA
size: medium-sized
J: TRBJ2-7
CDR3: CASTKGGEGTYEQYF
DNA: TGTGCCAGCACCAAGGGGGGGGAAGGGACCTACGAGCAGTACTTC

V: TRBV3-1
D: TRBD1
size: NA
J: TRBJ1-1
CDR3: CASSQDNRGGEAFF
DNA: TGTGCCAGCAGCCAAGATAACAGGGGAGGCGAAGCTTTCTTT

V: TRBV6-5
D: NA
size: NA
J: TRBJ2-7
CDR3: CASSPGTRVWEQYF
DNA: TGTGCCAGCAGCCCCGGGACGAGGGTGTGGGAGCAGTACTTC

V: TRBV4-1
D: NA
size: NA
J: TRBJ2-1
CDR3: CASSQDPGLRYNEQFF
DNA: TGCGCCAGCAGCCAAGATCCGGGTTTACGCTACAATGAGCAGTTCTTC

V: TRBV4-1
D: NA
size: few
J: TRBJ2-7
CDR3: CASSQGAGNAYEQYF
DNA: TGCGCCAGCAGCCAAGGGGCGGGGAATGCCTACGAGCAGTACTTC

V: TRBV7-8
D: NA
size: few
J: TRBJ1-1
CDR3: CASILNTEAFF
DNA: TGTGCCAGTATACTGAACACTGAAGCTTTCTTT

V: TRBV9
D: NA
size: NA
J: TRBJ2-1
CDR3: CASSVTGVWNEQFF
DNA: TGTGCCAGCAGCGTCACGGGAGTCTGGAATGAGCAGTTCTTC

V: TRBV20-1
D: NA
size: NA
J: TRBJ2-3
CDR3: CSARDDYGADTQYF
DNA: TGCAGTGCTAGAGACGACTACGGCGCAGATACGCAGTATTTT

V: TRBV10-3
D: NA
size: once
J: TRBJ1-1
CDR3: CAISEPSGWNTEAFF
DNA: TGTGCCATCAGTGAGCCCAGCGGATGGAACACTGAAGCTTTCTTT

V: TRBV20-1
D: NA
size: NA
J: TRBJ2-7
CDR3: CSARDARGPDEQYF
DNA: TGCAGTGCTAGAGATGCCAGGGGACCGGACGAGCAGTACTTC

V: TRBV6-5
D: NA
size: NA
J: TRBJ1-2
CDR3: CASSFTGEGYTF
DNA: TGTGCCAGCAGTTTTACGGGGGAGGGCTACACCTTC

V: TRBV20-1
D: NA
size: NA
J: TRBJ2-5
CDR3: CSARDPRLGNEQYF
DNA: TGCAGTGCTAGAGATCCGAGACTAGGGAATGAGCAGTACTTC

V: TRBV4-1
D: TRBD1
size: few
J: TRBJ1-2
CDR3: CASSPPTDRGIYGYTF
DNA: TGCGCCAGCAGCCCCCCTACGGACAGGGGGATCTATGGCTACACCTTC

V: TRBV12-3/TRBV12-4
D: TRBD2
size: few
J: TRBJ2-1
CDR3: CASTNRASGRNEQFF
DNA: TGTGCCAGCACAAACCGGGCTAGCGGGAGGAATGAGCAGTTCTTC

V: TRBV10-3
D: TRBD1
size: NA
J: TRBJ1-1
CDR3: CAISGRQGVTNTEAFF
DNA: TGTGCCATCAGTGGCAGACAGGGGGTCACGAACACTGAAGCTTTCTTT

V: TRBV12-3/TRBV12-4
D: NA
size: few
J: TRBJ2-4
CDR3: CASSFRELAKNIQYF
DNA: TGTGCCAGCAGTTTCCGTGAATTAGCCAAAAACATTCAGTACTTC

V: TRBV6-1
D: TRBD1
size: few
J: TRBJ1-5
CDR3: CASRLRGRYQPQHF
DNA: TGTGCCAGCCGTCTCAGGGGGCGATATCAGCCCCAGCATTTT

V: TRBV5-6
D: TRBD2
size: NA
J: TRBJ2-3
CDR3: CASSLVGTSGRADLPDTQYF
DNA: TGTGCCAGCAGCTTGGTCGGGACTAGCGGGAGGGCCGATCTTCCCGATACGCAGTATTTT

V: TRBV29-1
D: NA
size: few
J: TRBJ2-7
CDR3: CSVARTDLYEQYF
DNA: TGCAGCGTTGCACGGACAGACCTCTACGAGCAGTACTTC

V: TRBV2
D: NA
size: NA
J: TRBJ1-6
CDR3: CASRKGGSPLHF
DNA: TGTGCCAGCAGGAAGGGAGGGTCTCCCCTCCACTTT

V: TRBV2
D: TRBD2
size: NA
J: TRBJ2-1
CDR3: CASSPETSGSNEQFF
DNA: TGTGCCAGCTCGCCTGAGACTAGCGGGAGTAATGAGCAGTTCTTC

V: TRBV29-1
D: NA
size: NA
J: TRBJ2-7
CDR3: CSVGTVSSYEQYF
DNA: TGCAGCGTTGGGACGGTAAGCTCCTACGAGCAGTACTTC

V: TRBV6-2/TRBV6-3
D: NA
size: NA
J: TRBJ2-7
CDR3: CASSSGGHEQYF
DNA: TGTGCCAGCAGCTCCGGTGGTCACGAGCAGTACTTC

V: TRBV12-3/TRBV12-4
D: NA
size: NA
J: TRBJ1-2
CDR3: CASSPVRDGYTF
DNA: TGTGCCAGCAGCCCCGTGCGGGATGGCTACACCTTC

V: TRBV29-1
D: TRBD2
size: few
J: TRBJ2-4
CDR3: CSVTSVGNIQYF
DNA: TGCAGCGTCACTAGCGTGGGAAACATTCAGTACTTC

V: TRBV7-9
D: NA
size: few
J: TRBJ2-7
CDR3: CASSQGNTYEQYF
DNA: TGTGCCAGCAGCCAGGGAAATACCTACGAGCAGTACTTC

V: TRBV4-3
D: NA
size: NA
J: TRBJ2-3
CDR3: CASSQSSRSDDTQYF
DNA: TGCGCCAGCAGCCAATCGTCTCGGTCCGATGATACGCAGTATTTT

V: TRBV6-6
D: TRBD2
size: NA
J: TRBJ2-7
CDR3: CAKGLAGGLDREQYF
DNA: TGTGCCAAAGGACTAGCGGGAGGGCTTGATCGCGAGCAGTACTTC

V: TRBV10-3
D: TRBD2
size: once
J: TRBJ2-3
CDR3: CASGLAGGSDTQYF
DNA: TGTGCCAGCGGACTAGCGGGAGGTTCAGATACGCAGTATTTT

V: TRBV4-2
D: NA
size: NA
J: TRBJ1-2
CDR3: CASSQVTEYGYTF
DNA: TGTGCCAGCAGCCAAGTGACCGAGTATGGCTACACCTTC